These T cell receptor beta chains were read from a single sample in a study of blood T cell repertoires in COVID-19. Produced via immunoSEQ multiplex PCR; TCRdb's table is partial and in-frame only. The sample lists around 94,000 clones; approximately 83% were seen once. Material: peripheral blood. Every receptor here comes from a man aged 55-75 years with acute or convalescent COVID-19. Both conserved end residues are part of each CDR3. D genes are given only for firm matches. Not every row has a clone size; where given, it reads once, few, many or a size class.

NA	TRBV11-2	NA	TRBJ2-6	TGTGCCAGCAGCTTAGATGGTCGAGGAAGAATTGTCTCTGGGGCCAACGTCCTGACTTTC	CASSLDGRGRIVSGANVLTF
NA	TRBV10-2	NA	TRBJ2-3	TGCGCCAGCAGTGAGCACTACACAGATACGCAGTATTTT	CASSEHYTDTQYF
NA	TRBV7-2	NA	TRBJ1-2	TGTGCCAGCAGCTTATTGGTTCTACAGAGCTATGGCTACACCTTC	CASSLLVLQSYGYTF
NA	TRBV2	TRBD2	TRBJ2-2	TGTGCCAGCAGTGAAAGCGGGGGTCGTACCGGGGAGCTGTTTTTT	CASSESGGRTGELFF
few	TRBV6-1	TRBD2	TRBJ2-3	TGTGCCAGCAGTGAAACAAGCGGGGTTAGCACAGATACGCAGTATTTT	CASSETSGVSTDTQYF
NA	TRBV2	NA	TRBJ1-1	TGTGCCAGCAGTGCCCAGGTTGCGCATGAAGCTTTCTTT	CASSAQVAHEAFF
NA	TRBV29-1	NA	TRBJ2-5	TGCAGCGTCGGACAGCAAGAGACCCAGTACTTC	CSVGQQETQYF
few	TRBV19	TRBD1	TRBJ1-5	TGTGCCAGTATATACAGGGGCGATGGCAATCAGCCCCAGCATTTT	CASIYRGDGNQPQHF
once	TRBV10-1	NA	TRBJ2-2	TGCGCCAGCAGTGTTCTAGCCCCCGGGGAGCTGTTTTTT	CASSVLAPGELFF
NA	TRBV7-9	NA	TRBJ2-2	TGTGCCAGCAGCAAAACAGCCATCGCGAACACCGGGGAGCTGTTTTTT	CASSKTAIANTGELFF
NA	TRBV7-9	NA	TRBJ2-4	TGTGCCAGCAGCTTAGCGCGAGGGATAAGACCGGGAACATTTCAGTACTTC	CASSLARGIRPGTFQYF
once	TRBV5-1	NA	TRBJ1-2	TGCGCCAGCAGCCCCCCCGGGGGTAAGGACTATGGCTACACCTTC	CASSPPGGKDYGYTF
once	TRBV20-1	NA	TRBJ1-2	TGTGCGACTAATTCCTATGGCTACACCTTC	CATNSYGYTF
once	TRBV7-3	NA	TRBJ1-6	TGTGCCAGCAGCTTAAATCCCCAGCGGAATTCACCCCTCCACTTT	CASSLNPQRNSPLHF
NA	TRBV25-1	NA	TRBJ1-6	TGTGCCAGCAGTGCCCGACAGGAGAATTCACCCCTCCACTTT	CASSARQENSPLHF
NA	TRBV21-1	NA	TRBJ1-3	TGTGCCAGCAGCTACATCAGGCGGGGTAAAGCTAACACCATATATTTT	CASSYIRRGKANTIYF
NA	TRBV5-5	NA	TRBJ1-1	TGTGCCAGCAGCTTAGGGAGGAACACTGAAGCTTTCTTT	CASSLGRNTEAFF
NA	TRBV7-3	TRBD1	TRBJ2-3	TGTGCCAGCAGCTCGGGACAGGGGGCAGATACGCAGTATTTT	CASSSGQGADTQYF
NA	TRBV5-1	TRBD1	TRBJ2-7	TGCGCCAGCAGCGAGCGACAGGGTTCCTACGAGCAGTACTTC	CASSERQGSYEQYF
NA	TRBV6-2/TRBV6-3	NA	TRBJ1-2	TGTGCCAGCAGTTACGCAGGACAGACCCATAACTATGGCTACACCTTC	CASSYAGQTHNYGYTF
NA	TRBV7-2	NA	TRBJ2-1	TGTGCCAGCAGCCCGACCGGGACTGTCGGCGAGCAGTTCTTC	CASSPTGTVGEQFF
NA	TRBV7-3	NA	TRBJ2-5	TGTGCCAGCAGCTTAGGAGGGATGGAAGAGACCCAGTACTTC	CASSLGGMEETQYF
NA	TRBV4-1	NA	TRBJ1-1	TGCGCCAGCAGCCCCGGACAAATGAACACTGAAGCTTTCTTT	CASSPGQMNTEAFF
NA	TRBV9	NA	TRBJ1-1	TGTGCCAGCAGCGTAGAACAGGTGAACACTGAAGCTTTCTTT	CASSVEQVNTEAFF
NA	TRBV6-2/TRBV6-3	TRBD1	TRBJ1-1	TGTGCCAGCAGTTTCCAGGGGGCAGACACTGAAGCTTTCTTT	CASSFQGADTEAFF
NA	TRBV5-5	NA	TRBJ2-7	TGTGCCAGCAGCTCCCCGCTGGGGGGACTCACCTACGAGCAGTACTTC	CASSSPLGGLTYEQYF
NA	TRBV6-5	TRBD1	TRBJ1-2	TGTGCCAGCAGTCGGGACAGGTTGAACTATGGCTACACCTTC	CASSRDRLNYGYTF
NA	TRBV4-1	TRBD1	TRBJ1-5	TGCGCCAGCAGCCAAGAAACCACAGGGGGGAGGCAGCCCCAGCATTTT	CASSQETTGGRQPQHF
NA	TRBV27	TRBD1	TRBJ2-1	TGTGCCAGCAGGGTGACAGGGTCTGATTCCGATGAGCAGTTCTTC	CASRVTGSDSDEQFF
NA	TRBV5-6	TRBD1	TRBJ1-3	TGTGCCAGCAGCCAGGGACAGGGGACTGGAAACACCATATATTTT	CASSQGQGTGNTIYF
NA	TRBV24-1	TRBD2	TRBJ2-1	TGTGCCACCAGTGAATTAGCGGGGTCGAGCTCCTACAATGAGCAGTTCTTC	CATSELAGSSSYNEQFF
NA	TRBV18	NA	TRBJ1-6	TGTGCCAGCTCTCAGCATACAGGATTTGACTCACCCCTCCACTTT	CASSQHTGFDSPLHF
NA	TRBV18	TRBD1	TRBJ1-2	TGTGCCAGCTCATCGGGACAGGGCTACACCTTC	CASSSGQGYTF
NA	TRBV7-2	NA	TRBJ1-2	TGTGCCAGCAGCTTAGCTGGAGCGACAGTTTACTATGGCTACACCTTC	CASSLAGATVYYGYTF
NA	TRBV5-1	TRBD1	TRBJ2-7	TGCGCCAGCAGCCCCGGGACAGGAGAGTACGAGCAGTACTTC	CASSPGTGEYEQYF
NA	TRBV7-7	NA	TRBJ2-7	TGTGCTAGCAGCCCAGGGAGGACCTACGAGCAGTACTTC	CASSPGRTYEQYF
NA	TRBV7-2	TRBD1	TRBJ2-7	TGTGCCAGCAGCCGCCAAGCCGGGACAGGCCGAAATGAGCAGTACTTC	CASSRQAGTGRNEQYF
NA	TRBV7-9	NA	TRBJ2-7	TGTGCCAGCAGCTTAGGTACCGGGACACCTTCCTTC	CASSLGTGTPSF
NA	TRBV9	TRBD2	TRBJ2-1	TGTGCCAGCAGCGTAGTCCTAGCGGGGGGGCTGGGTGATGAGCAGTTCTTC	CASSVVLAGGLGDEQFF
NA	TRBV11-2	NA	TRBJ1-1	TGTGCCAGCACGACCGCACACGGGGTGAACACTGAAGCTTTCTTT	CASTTAHGVNTEAFF
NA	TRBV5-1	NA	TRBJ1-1	TGCGCCAGCAGCGAGGAGAACACTGAAGCTTTCTTT	CASSEENTEAFF
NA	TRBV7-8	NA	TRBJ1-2	TGTGCCAGCAGCGGAAAAAGGGGGGGGCGCGACTATGGCTACACCTTC	CASSGKRGGRDYGYTF
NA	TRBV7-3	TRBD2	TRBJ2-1	TGTGCCAGCAGCCCCCAGGTTATGGGCGGGAGATACAATGAGCAGTTCTTC	CASSPQVMGGRYNEQFF
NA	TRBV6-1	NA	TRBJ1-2	TGTGCCAGCAGGGGCGACTATGGCTACACCTTC	CASRGDYGYTF
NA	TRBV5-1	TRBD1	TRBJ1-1	TGCGCCAGCAGCCTCCTGACAGGGAGGAACACTGAAGCTTTCTTT	CASSLLTGRNTEAFF
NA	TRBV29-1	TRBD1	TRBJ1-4	TGCAGCGTTGAGGACAGGGGGCTTGAAAAACTGTTTTTT	CSVEDRGLEKLFF
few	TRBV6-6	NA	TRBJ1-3	TGTGCCAGCAGCCCCCGGGACGGACTACCTGGGGGCACCATATATTTT	CASSPRDGLPGGTIYF
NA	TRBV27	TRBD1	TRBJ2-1	TGTGCCAGCAGTGAAGAGACAGGGCTAGACAATGAGCAGTTCTTC	CASSEETGLDNEQFF
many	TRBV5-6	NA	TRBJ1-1	TGTGCCAGCAGCCCGTCCTCGGGCACTGAAGCTTTCTTT	CASSPSSGTEAFF
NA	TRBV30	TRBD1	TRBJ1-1	TGTGCCTGGAGCACTGCAGGGGGATTTTCGAACACTGAAGCTTTCTTT	CAWSTAGGFSNTEAFF
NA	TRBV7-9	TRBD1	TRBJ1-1	TGTGCCAGCAGCTTTGGGACAGGGGCGAGGACTGAAGCTTTCTTT	CASSFGTGARTEAFF
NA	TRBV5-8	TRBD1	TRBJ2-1	TGTGCCAGCAGCATAGGGACAGGGACCTACAATGAGCAGTTCTTC	CASSIGTGTYNEQFF
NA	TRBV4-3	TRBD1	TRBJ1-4	TGCGCCAGCAGCCAGATCCCGACAGGGGGAGATGAAAAACTGTTTTTT	CASSQIPTGGDEKLFF
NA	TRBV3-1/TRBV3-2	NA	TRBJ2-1	TGTGCCAGCAGCCAGAGCTCCCAATACAATGAGCAGTTCTTC	CASSQSSQYNEQFF
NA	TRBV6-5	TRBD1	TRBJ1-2	TGTGCCAGCAGTTGGACAGGGCTCAACTATGGCTACACCTTC	CASSWTGLNYGYTF
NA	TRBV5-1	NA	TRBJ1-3	TGCGCCAGCAGCTTGGTGGGGAGAGTAGCTGGAAACACCATATATTTT	CASSLVGRVAGNTIYF
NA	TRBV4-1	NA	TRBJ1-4	TGCGCCAGCAGCCAAGAAAACGGGGGTCGTAATGAAAAACTGTTTTTT	CASSQENGGRNEKLFF
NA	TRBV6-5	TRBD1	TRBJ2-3	TGTGCCAGCACCCTGGACAGGGGCACAGATACGCAGTATTTT	CASTLDRGTDTQYF
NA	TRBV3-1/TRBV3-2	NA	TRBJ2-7	TGTGCCAGCAGCCAAGTTTTATCACGGTTCTACGAGCAGTACTTC	CASSQVLSRFYEQYF